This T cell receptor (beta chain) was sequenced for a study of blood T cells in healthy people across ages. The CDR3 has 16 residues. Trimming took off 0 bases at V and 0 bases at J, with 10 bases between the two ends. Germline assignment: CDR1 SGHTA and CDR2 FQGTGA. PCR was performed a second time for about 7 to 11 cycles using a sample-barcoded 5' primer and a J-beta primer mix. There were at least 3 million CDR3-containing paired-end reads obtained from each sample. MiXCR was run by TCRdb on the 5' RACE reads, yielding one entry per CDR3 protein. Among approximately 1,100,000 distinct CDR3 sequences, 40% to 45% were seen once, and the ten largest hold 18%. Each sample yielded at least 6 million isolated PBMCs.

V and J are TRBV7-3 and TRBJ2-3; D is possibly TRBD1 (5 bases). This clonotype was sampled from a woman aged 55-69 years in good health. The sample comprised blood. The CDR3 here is CASSLTGQGSTDTQYF. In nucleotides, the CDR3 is TGTGCCAGCAGCTTAACCGGGCAGGGTAGCACAGATACGCAGTATTTT.